This T cell receptor (beta chain) is drawn from a study of PD-1 blockade in classical Hodgkin lymphoma. Whole-study results and caveats: By C4D1, CD4+ diversity increased significantly, especially in complete responders. Newly diagnosed patients and complete responders had comparable diversity at baseline.

Profiled with immunoSEQ multiplex PCR; TCRdb holds only in-frame clones, not every one. The sample lists tens of thousands of clones, around 67% occurring once. Every patient experienced relapse after autologous stem cell transplantation, and brentuximab vedotin exposure varied. This clone was picked up a small number of times. Its antigen is still unknown. The starting material was peripheral blood mononuclear cells (PBMCs), obtained before the second cycle of nivolumab. The clonotype was recovered from a human donor with classical Hodgkin lymphoma.

The CDR3 spells CASSQDSGTGQKLFF. CDR3 in DNA: TGTGCCAGCAGCCAAGATTCGGGAACGGGACAAAAACTGTTTTTT. The chain joins TRBV14 to TRBJ1-4, with D tentatively TRBD1 (5 bases). Germline CDR1 SGHDN, CDR2 FVKESK. The CDR3 has 15 residues. Trimming pared 0 bases from V and 9 bases from J, leaving 14 bases between. The variable domain in full, completed from reference TRBV14 and TRBJ1-4, reads EAGVTQFPSHSVIEKGQTVTLRCDPISGHDNLYWYRRVMGKEIKFLLHFVKESKQDESGMPNNRFLAERTGGTYSTLKVQPAELEDSGVYFCASSQDSGTGQKLFFGSGTQLSVL.